Below, 26 T cell receptor beta chains from the same sample are listed, as sequenced in a study of neurological immune-mediated disorders. TCRdb used MiXCR to reprocess the 5' RACE reads, holding one entry per CDR3 protein. The table lists some 21,000 distinct CDR3 sequences, 6.2% of them singletons. Sequenced: CD8+ T cells from blood. The receptors come from a young man in good health.

In its sample, this clonotype was seen many times. J is TRBJ1-5 and V is TRBV24-1, with 7 bases that match TRBD1. Germline V gene data show CDR1 as KGHDR and CDR2 as SFDVKD. The CDR3 extends over 16 amino acids. V was pared by 4 bases and J by 2 bases, with 7 bases of the junction left unmatched. The CDR3 DNA is TGTGCCACCAGTGACCCTAGACAGGGCGGCAATCAGCCCCAGCATTTT. Translating it yields CATSDPRQGGNQPQHF.

At least ten counts were recorded for this clonotype. The chain is built from TRBV18 and TRBJ2-5; TRBD1 agrees at 7 bases. V dropped 0 bases and J dropped 7; count of bases not matched to a gene: 8. The CDR3 spans 15 residues. The germline V gene has CDR1 KGHSH and CDR2 LQKENI. The DNA for the CDR3 is TGTGCCAGCTCACCACCGGATGGACAGGACTTGACCCAGTACTTC. Translation gives CASSPPDGQDLTQYF.

This CDR3 reads CASSIGDSPYNEQFF. The CDR3 nucleotides read TGTGCCAGTAGTATCGGGGACAGCCCCTACAATGAGCAGTTCTTC. The J gene is TRBJ2-1, the V gene TRBV19; 7 bases fit TRBD1. Germline CDR1 is LNHDA and CDR2 is SQIVND (reference sequence). The CDR3 is 15 amino acids. V was clipped by 3 bases and J by 2 bases; unmatched bases: 4.

This clonotype was seen repeatedly, ten times or more. This chain links TRBV27 with TRBJ1-2, with unresolved D. This CDR3 spans 15 amino acids. The germline gives CDR1 MNHEY, CDR2 SMNVEV (reference sequence). V was pared by 6 bases and J by 7 bases, with 21 bases between. Written as DNA, the CDR3 is TGTGCCAGCAGCCCAGGTCTAATTCTACCGGGTGGCTACACCTTC. Translating gives CASSPGLILPGGYTF.

In its sample, this clonotype was seen many times. This sequence joins TRBV7-2 and TRBJ2-7; D could derive from TRBD1 or TRBD2 (5 bases each). The CDR3 is made up of 13 amino acids. The germline CDR1 and CDR2 sequences are SGHTA and FQGNSA. Trimming removed 3 bases from V and 5 bases from J, with 11 bases in between. The chain's CDR3 is CASSLGPGNEQYF. CDR3 sequence (DNA): TGTGCCAGCAGCTTGGGACCGGGCAACGAGCAGTACTTC.

In this sample, this clonotype turned up many times. This chain joins TRBV6-2 or TRBV6-3 and TRBJ2-7; TRBD2 might be the D (5 bases). The CDR3 has 14 amino acids. The V gene's germline CDR1 is MNHEY and CDR2 SVGEGT. With 2 bases removed from V and 4 bases from J, the gap between germline ends came to 12 bases. In DNA, the CDR3 is TGTGCCAGCAGTTACGACGGGGAAGGGTACGAGCAGTACTTC. Amino acid sequence: CASSYDGEGYEQYF.

This clonotype was detected many times. The rearrangement joins TRBV5-1 to TRBJ2-1; D is undetermined. Trimming left V 0 bases short and J 0 bases short, with 7 bases between. CDR3 length: 15 residues. Germline loops: CDR1 SGHRS, CDR2 YFSETQ. The CDR3 loop reads CASSLEGSSYNEQFF. The CDR3 nucleotides are TGCGCCAGCAGCTTGGAGGGTAGCTCCTACAATGAGCAGTTCTTC.

This clonotype was recorded many times. The genes are TRBV5-6 and TRBJ1-5; D gene unclear. This CDR3 region has 15 residues. Germline CDR1 reads SGHDT; CDR2 reads YYEEEE. The V end lost 4 bases, the J end lost 0 bases, and 11 bases lay between the germline ends. CDR3 residues: CASSENSYSNQPQHF. Here the CDR3 DNA reads TGTGCCAGCAGCGAGAACAGTTATAGCAATCAGCCCCAGCATTTT.

The chain employs TRBV5-1 and TRBJ1-5, with D tentatively TRBD1 (5 bases). Germline V gives CDR1 SGHRS, CDR2 YFSETQ. Trimming took 4 bases from V and 3 from J, leaving 14 bases between them. The CDR3 loop spans 15 amino acids. CDR3 sequence: CASSTGWGNNQPQHF. The CDR3, as DNA: TGCGCCAGCAGCACGGGATGGGGGAACAATCAGCCCCAGCATTTT.

This clonotype was seen many times. J is TRBJ2-7 and V is TRBV6-6; TRBD1 aligns across 9 bases. V shed 10 bases and J 2 bases; nucleotides not matched to a gene: 6. The CDR3 sequence is 13 residues long. Germline CDR1 MNHNY, CDR2 SVGAGI (reference sequence). Here the CDR3 reads CATSGDRAYEQYF. CDR3 DNA: TGTGCCACCTCGGGGGACAGGGCCTACGAGCAGTACTTC.

This clonotype appeared many times. CDR3 sequence reads: CASSVGGHTLDTEAFF. DNA for the CDR3: TGTGCCAGCAGCGTGGGGGGTCATACTTTGGACACTGAAGCTTTCTTT. V is TRBV9 and J is TRBJ1-1; TRBD1 is a possible D gene (5 bases). Germline CDR1 and CDR2: SGDLS and YYNGEE. The length of the CDR3 is 16 residues. V was clipped by 2 bases and J by 3 bases, with 17 bases between them.

This clonotype was counted ten times or more. V and J are TRBV7-6 and TRBJ2-6; a possible D gene is TRBD1 (6 bases). V was pared by 4 bases and J by 0 bases, with 10 bases between. In germline, CDR1 is SGHVS, CDR2 FNYEAQ. The length of the CDR3 is 16 residues. The CDR3 sequence: CASSSGQFSGANVLTF. CDR3 nucleotides: TGTGCCAGCAGCTCCGGACAGTTCTCTGGGGCCAACGTCCTGACTTTC.

This clonotype has ten or more counts. This chain joins TRBV10-2 and TRBJ1-5; D gene ambiguous. Germline V gene sequence: CDR1 WSHSY, CDR2 SAAADI. This CDR3 is 14 amino acids long. V lost 10 bases and J lost 1, with 14 bases in between. The DNA of the CDR3 is TGCGCCACCAACTTGGACGACAGCAATCAGCCCCAGCATTTT. Amino acid sequence: CATNLDDSNQPQHF.

This clonotype has a count of ten or more. The chain is built from TRBV10-3 and TRBJ2-1; 7 bases match TRBD2. This CDR3 comprises 16 residues. Germline V CDR1 and CDR2: ENHRY, SYGVKD. The ends lost 4 bases at V and 7 bases at J; junction bases unmatched: 13. CDR3 region: CAISASGRPGTNEQFF. In nucleotides, the CDR3 is TGTGCCATCAGTGCTTCCGGGAGGCCCGGTACGAATGAGCAGTTCTTC.

The chain couples TRBV12-3 or TRBV12-4 to TRBJ2-7; tentatively, D is TRBD2 (5 bases). Trimming removed 7 bases at V and 4 bases at J, with 14 bases between. The CDR3 spans 13 residues. CDR3 sequence (DNA): TGTGCCAGCATTGCCAAGGGCGGGTACGAGCAGTACTTC. Protein product: CASIAKGGYEQYF.

This clonotype was counted at least ten times. This chain uses TRBV11-2 with TRBJ2-6; D is unclear. Trimming removed 2 bases from V and 2 bases from J, with 16 bases in between. This CDR3 has 18 residues. In germline, CDR1 is SGHAT, CDR2 FQNNGV. The CDR3 region has the DNA TGTGCCAGCAGCTTAACCAACCTCTGGCTTGCTGGGGCCAACGTCCTGACTTTC. Its translation is CASSLTNLWLAGANVLTF.

Note on this clonotype: This may stem from a read error, because a much larger clone lies one nucleotide away. The V gene is TRBV6-6, the J gene TRBJ1-1, with D perhaps TRBD1 (5 bases). Trimming removed 5 bases from V and 8 bases from J, with 12 bases in between. The CDR3 is made up of 12 amino acids. In germline, CDR1 is MNHNY, CDR2 SVGAGI (reference sequence). CDR3 sequence reads: CASSQWGREAFF. CDR3 nucleotide sequence: TGTGCCAGCAGTCAATGGGGCAGGGAAGCTTTCTTT.

This clonotype has at least ten counts. This chain joins TRBV5-1 and TRBJ1-1; unclear D gene. The germline gives CDR1 SGHRS, CDR2 YFSETQ. This CDR3 spans 13 amino acids. V lost 0 bases and J lost 2, with 5 bases in between. Written as DNA, the CDR3 is TGCGCCAGCAGCTTGGGGGTTAACACTGAAGCTTTCTTT. Amino acid sequence: CASSLGVNTEAFF.

This clonotype was counted many times. The CDR3 here is CASSQRAGAPSSYNEQFF. For the CDR3, the DNA is TGTGCCAGCAGCCAGAGGGCGGGTGCGCCTAGCTCCTACAATGAGCAGTTCTTC. J is TRBJ2-1 and V is TRBV3-1, with D perhaps TRBD2 (5 bases). The CDR3 length is 18 residues. Trimming removed 3 bases at V and 0 bases at J, with 18 bases between. CDR1 and CDR2 (germline): LGHDT, YNNKEL (reference sequence).

This clonotype was observed at least ten times. Mismatch with germline at one junction end may stem from a read error. The rearrangement joins TRBV6-5 to TRBJ2-1, with 10 bases matching TRBD2. The CDR3 has 12 residues. CDR1 and CDR2 (germline): MNHEY, SVGAGI. The CDR3 region has the DNA TGTGCCAGCAGACAAGGACTAGCGGAGGACATCTTC. Its translation is CASRQGLAEDIF.

The CDR3 reads CASSLPGANVLTF. The CDR3 nucleotides are TGTGCCAGCAGCTTGCCAGGGGCCAACGTCCTGACTTTC. This chain joins TRBV5-6 and TRBJ2-6; D is undetermined. Germline V lookup: CDR1 SGHDT, CDR2 YYEEEE. This CDR3 region has 13 residues. The V end was cut by 1 base, the J end by 4 bases, with 3 bases between.

This clonotype occurred many times. The gene calls are TRBV4-1 and TRBJ1-2, with 10 bases fitting TRBD1. V shed 3 bases, J shed 4 bases, and the junction held 11 bases outside the gene matches. The CDR3 runs 17 residues. Per germline, CDR1 MGHRA and CDR2 YSYEKL. DNA for the CDR3: TGCGCCAGCAGCCAGTCCGGGACAGGGGACGAGGGCTATGGCTACACCTTC. Protein: CASSQSGTGDEGYGYTF.

This clonotype came up many times. The chain uses TRBV20-1 and TRBJ2-2; 7 positions match TRBD2. Germline values: CDR1 DFQATT, CDR2 SNEGSKA (reference sequence). The CDR3 extends over 15 amino acids. Unmatched junction bases numbered 7, after V lost 1 base and J lost 5 bases. In DNA form, the CDR3 reads TGCAGTGCTAGAGTCTCGGGGCGGGGGACCGGGGAGCTGTTTTTT. Amino acid sequence: CSARVSGRGTGELFF.

This clonotype was counted ten times or more. This chain links TRBV6-1 with TRBJ1-6; no clear D gene. Germline V gene lookup returns CDR1 MNHNS and CDR2 SASEGT. This CDR3 has 12 amino acids. V was trimmed by 2 bases and J by 9 bases, leaving 5 bases between them. The CDR3, as DNA: TGTGCCAGCAGTGAATGGCCTTCACCCCTCCACTTT. As protein: CASSEWPSPLHF.

This clonotype was observed many times. The chain recombines TRBV4-1 with TRBJ1-5; D is ambiguous. The germline gives CDR1 MGHRA, CDR2 YSYEKL. The CDR3 spans 16 residues. The V end lost 1 base, the J end lost 2 bases, and 12 bases lay between the germline ends. The CDR3 nucleotides read TGCGCCAGCAGCCAAGGATGGGGAATGGGCAATCAGCCCCAGCATTTT. This codes for CASSQGWGMGNQPQHF.

There are many counts of this clonotype. The chain has TRBV7-9 and TRBJ1-2; no clear D. Germline V gives CDR1 SEHNR, CDR2 FQNEAQ (reference sequence). The V and J ends lost 5 bases and 2 bases respectively, with 9 bases between them. The CDR3 contains 13 residues. CDR3 protein: CASSADRNYGYTF. The CDR3 DNA follows: TGTGCCAGCAGCGCGGACCGCAACTATGGCTACACCTTC.